This passage covers 22 T cell receptor beta chains from one sample sequenced in a study of early T cells in non-severe SARS-CoV-2 infection. TCRdb used MiXCR to reprocess the 5' RACE reads, holding one entry per CDR3 protein. The repertoire consists of tens of thousands of distinct CDR3 sequences, with over 8% occurring once and the leading ten covering roughly 4.8%. The source material was whole blood, sampled at baseline. The source is an adult who was a healthcare worker with PCR-confirmed SARS-CoV-2 infection or an uninfected control (not recorded which).

The table lists this clonotype with many counts. The J gene is TRBJ1-5, the V gene TRBV7-2; 8 bases are a match to TRBD1. V lost 1 base and J lost 6; bases outside the gene matches: 5. Germline V gene lookup returns CDR1 SGHTA and CDR2 FQGNSA. This CDR3 comprises 15 residues. This CDR3 is CASSLGPGGSQPQHF. CDR3 sequence (DNA): TGTGCCAGCAGCTTAGGCCCAGGGGGCTCTCAGCCCCAGCATTTT.

This clonotype was found a few times. The CDR3 protein is CASSFSDSLNQPQHF. The CDR3 nucleotides read TGTGCCAGTAGTTTCTCGGACAGTCTTAATCAGCCCCAGCATTTT. The J gene is TRBJ1-5, the V gene TRBV19; a weak D match, TRBD1 (6 bases). This CDR3 is built from 15 residues. Looked up from germline, CDR1 is LNHDA and CDR2 is SQIVND (reference sequence). V lost 5 bases, J lost 4 bases, and 15 bases lay in between. Together with reference TRBV19 and TRBJ1-5, the CDR3 gives the full variable domain: DGGITQSPKYLFRKEGQNVTLSCEQNLNHDAMYWYRQDPGQGLRLIYYSQIVNDFQKGDIAEGYSVSREKKESFPLTVTSAQKNPTAFYLCASSFSDSLNQPQHFGDGTRLSIL.

The rearrangement joins TRBV7-2 to TRBJ1-3, with D hard to call. CDR1 and CDR2 (germline): SGHTA, FQGNSA. V was shortened by 4 bases and J by 2 bases, with 15 bases between the two germline ends. The CDR3 runs to 16 residues. CDR3 sequence: CASSSYPREPGNTIYF. In DNA, the CDR3 is TGTGCCAGCAGCTCCTACCCGAGGGAGCCTGGAAACACCATATATTTT.

The sample holds many counts of this clonotype. In DNA form, the CDR3 reads TGTGCCAGCAGCTTACTGTCCGGGAACACCGGGGAGCTGTTTTTT. Amino acids: CASSLLSGNTGELFF. The J gene is TRBJ2-2, the V gene TRBV7-8, with D hard to call. V was trimmed by 2 bases and J by 1 base, leaving 8 bases between them. The CDR3 contains 15 residues. Germline V gene sequence: CDR1 SGHVS, CDR2 FQNEAQ.

The genes are TRBV5-1 and TRBJ1-5; the match to TRBD1 covers 7 bases. The V gene end was trimmed by 4 bases and the J gene end by 4 bases; junction bases not matched to a gene: 8. Germline V lookup: CDR1 SGHRS, CDR2 YFSETQ. This CDR3 contains 15 residues. CDR3 loop: CASSLTGAGNQPQHF. The CDR3 DNA is TGCGCCAGCAGCCTAACAGGGGCCGGGAATCAGCCCCAGCATTTT.

This clonotype was counted between two and nine times. The chain carries TRBV12-3 or TRBV12-4 and TRBJ2-5; 10 bases line up with TRBD2. The CDR3 runs to 14 residues. Trimming at V came to 7 bases and at J to 5 bases, leaving 7 bases not matched to a gene. CDR3 DNA: TGTGCCAGCAACCCCGGGACTAGCGAGGAGACCCAGTACTTC. Translating gives CASNPGTSEETQYF.

Many counts were recorded for this clonotype. The rearrangement joins TRBV5-4 to TRBJ2-5, with 10 bases that match TRBD1. The germline CDR1 and CDR2 sequences are SGHNT and YYREEE (reference sequence). CDR3 length: 16 residues. V trimming: 4 bases; J trimming: 4 bases; junction bases outside the gene matches: 10. The CDR3 protein is CASSGQGDVRGETQYF. The CDR3 region has the DNA TGTGCCAGCAGCGGACAGGGGGACGTGAGGGGAGAGACCCAGTACTTC.

The rearrangement uses TRBV6-1 and TRBJ2-2, with a weak D call TRBD2 (5 bases). The germline V gene has CDR1 MNHNS and CDR2 SASEGT. The CDR3 contains 17 residues. Trimming stripped 2 bases from V and 4 bases from J, with 17 bases between. CDR3 DNA sequence: TGTGCCAGCAGTGAATTTGGGGTCACCGGAGGCACCGGGGAGCTGTTTTTT. As protein: CASSEFGVTGGTGELFF.

In its sample, this clonotype was seen many times. This chain connects TRBV7-2 to TRBJ2-7; D is possibly TRBD1 or TRBD2 (5 bases each). The CDR3 covers 13 residues. Between the trimmed V and J ends, which lost 5 bases and 7 bases, there was a span of 15 bases. CDR1 SGHTA and CDR2 FQGNSA come from the germline V gene. CDR3 bases: TGTGCCAGCAGCCGGGCCGGGGCCAGGGAGCAGTACTTC. This sequence encodes CASSRAGAREQYF.

This clonotype was found a few times. The chain couples TRBV6-5 to TRBJ1-3; TRBD1 matches 7 bases. The CDR3 totals 19 residues. Trimming cost V 6 bases and J 0 bases; bases outside gene matches: 17. The V gene's germline CDR1 is MNHEY and CDR2 SVGAGI. The CDR3 is CASSRQGTPHLSSGNTIYF. CDR3 DNA sequence: TGTGCCAGCAGCCGACAGGGAACACCACACCTTAGCTCTGGAAACACCATATATTTT.

This clonotype was observed many times. The rearrangement uses TRBV29-1 and TRBJ2-6; 8 nucleotides align to TRBD1. Germline CDR1 reads SQVTM; CDR2 reads ANQGSEA. V shed 7 bases, J shed 2 bases, and the junction held 13 bases outside the gene matches. The length of the CDR3 is 17 residues. CDR3 in amino acids: CSAYVRTGRPGANVLTF. In DNA, the CDR3 is TGCAGCGCCTACGTTAGGACAGGGAGACCTGGGGCCAACGTCCTGACTTTC.

This clonotype was observed a few times. The CDR3 DNA reads TGCGCCAGCAGCCAACCTAGCGGGAGTGGTGAGACCCAGTACTTC. It yields the protein CASSQPSGSGETQYF. The J gene is TRBJ2-5, the V gene TRBV4-1, with TRBD2 matching 10 bases. J lost 5 bases, V lost 2 bases, and 5 bases had no gene match. CDR1 and CDR2 from the germline V gene are MGHRA and YSYEKL. The CDR3 length is 15 residues.

The chain carries TRBV15 and TRBJ2-3; D is ambiguous. Trimming took off 0 bases at V and 4 bases at J, with 5 bases between the two ends. CDR1 is LNHNV and CDR2 is YYDKDF in the germline V gene (reference sequence). The CDR3 runs to 13 residues. The CDR3 DNA reads TGTGCCACCAGCAGAGATGGGGCAGATACGCAGTATTTT. Translation: CATSRDGADTQYF.

This clonotype has a count of ten or more. The chain joins TRBV4-1 to TRBJ2-3, with D unresolved. Trimming shortened V by 0 bases and J by 2 bases, and 12 bases separated the two germline ends. CDR3 length equals 16 residues. Per germline, CDR1 MGHRA and CDR2 YSYEKL. The CDR3, as DNA: TGCGCCAGCAGCCAAGAGCAGGCTCCATCCACAGATACGCAGTATTTT. This codes for CASSQEQAPSTDTQYF.

At least ten counts were recorded for this clonotype. The V call is TRBV27, the J call TRBJ2-1; TRBD2 agrees at 10 bases. V shed 5 bases and J 8 bases; nucleotides not matched to a gene: 9. CDR1 and CDR2 from the germline V gene are MNHEY and SMNVEV (reference sequence). The CDR3 extends over 15 amino acids. Here the CDR3 reads CASSKTLAGGYEQFF. CDR3 nucleotide sequence: TGTGCCAGCAGTAAAACCTTAGCGGGAGGCTATGAGCAGTTCTTC.

This chain uses TRBV19 with TRBJ2-7; D possibly corresponds to TRBD2 (7 bases). The CDR3 length is 13 residues. The germline V gene encodes CDR1 LNHDA and CDR2 SQIVND (reference sequence). V dropped 9 bases and J dropped 5 bases, with 17 bases sitting between them. As DNA, the CDR3 is TGTGCCAGCGGGGGGCCGGTTTTGGACGAGCAGTACTTC. This gives the protein CASGGPVLDEQYF.

The table lists this clonotype with many counts. The gene calls are TRBV7-6 and TRBJ1-4; 9 bases line up with TRBD1. From germline, CDR1 is SGHVS and CDR2 FNYEAQ. The junction had 9 bases not matched to a gene; V was cut back by 5 bases and J by 8 bases. CDR3 length equals 15 residues. This chain's CDR3 is CASSRGTGREEKLFF. The CDR3 coding sequence is TGTGCCAGCAGCCGCGGGACAGGGCGTGAGGAAAAACTGTTTTTT.

This clonotype appeared a few times. This chain uses TRBV6-1 with TRBJ2-3, with 7 bases fitting TRBD1. Trimming cost V 9 bases and J 5 bases; bases outside gene matches: 5. The CDR3 extends over 12 amino acids. The germline V gene has CDR1 MNHNS and CDR2 SASEGT. CDR3 coding DNA: TGTGCCAGACAGGGGTGGGGAGATACGCAGTATTTT. Translation: CARQGWGDTQYF.

This clonotype appeared many times. The rearrangement uses TRBV11-2 and TRBJ2-2, with D tentatively TRBD2 (7 bases). This CDR3 has 18 amino acids. V gave up 2 bases and J gave up 2 bases, with 18 bases separating them. CDR1 is SGHAT and CDR2 is FQNNGV in the germline V gene. The CDR3 DNA reads TGTGCCAGCAGCTTAATCGGGCGGGGGCTCAGAAACACCGGGGAGCTGTTTTTT. Amino acid sequence: CASSLIGRGLRNTGELFF.

This clonotype was detected ten times or more. The J gene is TRBJ1-5, the V gene TRBV4-1; no clear D. The CDR3 has 17 residues. Germline V lookup: CDR1 MGHRA, CDR2 YSYEKL. V was trimmed by 1 base and J by 1 base, leaving 14 bases between them. The CDR3 DNA sequence: TGCGCCAGCAGCCAAGTTGATATGGGTTTAAGCAATCAGCCCCAGCATTTT. Amino acids: CASSQVDMGLSNQPQHF.

The rearrangement joins TRBV6-5 to TRBJ1-6, with D hard to call. V gave up 2 bases and J gave up 10 bases, with 12 bases separating them. Germline CDR1 is MNHEY and CDR2 is SVGAGI. The CDR3 sequence is 14 residues long. CDR3 loop: CASSYSPEGSPLHF. CDR3 DNA: TGTGCCAGCAGTTACAGCCCCGAGGGCTCACCCCTCCACTTT.

Ten or more counts support this clonotype. The V gene is TRBV4-1, the J gene TRBJ2-1; a possible D gene is TRBD2 (5 bases). V dropped 0 bases and J dropped 9 bases, with 12 bases sitting between them. Looked up from germline, CDR1 is MGHRA and CDR2 is YSYEKL. This CDR3 has 14 residues. The CDR3 loop is CASSQDSLAGEQFF. CDR3 in DNA: TGCGCCAGCAGCCAAGATAGTCTAGCTGGTGAGCAGTTCTTC.